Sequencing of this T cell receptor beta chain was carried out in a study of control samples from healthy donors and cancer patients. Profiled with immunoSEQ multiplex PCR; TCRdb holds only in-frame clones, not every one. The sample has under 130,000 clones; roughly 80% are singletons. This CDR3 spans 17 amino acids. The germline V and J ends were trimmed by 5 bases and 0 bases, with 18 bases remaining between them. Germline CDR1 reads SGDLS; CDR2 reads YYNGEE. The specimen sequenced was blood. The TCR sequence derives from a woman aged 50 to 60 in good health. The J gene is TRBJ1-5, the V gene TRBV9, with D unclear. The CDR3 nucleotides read TGTGCCAGCAGTGTTCGGACCTTCCCCTTTAGCAATCAGCCCCAGCATTTT. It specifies CASSVRTFPFSNQPQHF.